This T cell receptor beta chain was identified during a study of T cell responses to AZD1222 COVID-19 vaccine. General observations from the study: The CD4 TCRs associated with vaccination extended across spike and predominated at 160-218 and 743-854.

Clones were sequenced by immunoSEQ multiplex PCR, and TCRdb holds only the in-frame ones, with some missing. This sample has 150,000 to 200,000 clones, with 85% to 90% found just once. The CDR3 consists of 12 residues. Deletions cut 4 bases from V and 12 bases from J, with 16 bases between. Germline V gives CDR1 SGHDT, CDR2 YYEEEE. About this clone: Its antigen remains unknown.

This receptor was identified in an adult in good health. The material sequenced was peripheral blood, taken on day 0 of AZD1222 vaccination. V gene TRBV5-6 combines with J gene TRBJ1-1; D call uncertain. The CDR3: CASSAGSAGTFF. CDR3 DNA sequence: TGTGCCAGCAGCGCGGGTTCCGCCGGGACTTTCTTT.